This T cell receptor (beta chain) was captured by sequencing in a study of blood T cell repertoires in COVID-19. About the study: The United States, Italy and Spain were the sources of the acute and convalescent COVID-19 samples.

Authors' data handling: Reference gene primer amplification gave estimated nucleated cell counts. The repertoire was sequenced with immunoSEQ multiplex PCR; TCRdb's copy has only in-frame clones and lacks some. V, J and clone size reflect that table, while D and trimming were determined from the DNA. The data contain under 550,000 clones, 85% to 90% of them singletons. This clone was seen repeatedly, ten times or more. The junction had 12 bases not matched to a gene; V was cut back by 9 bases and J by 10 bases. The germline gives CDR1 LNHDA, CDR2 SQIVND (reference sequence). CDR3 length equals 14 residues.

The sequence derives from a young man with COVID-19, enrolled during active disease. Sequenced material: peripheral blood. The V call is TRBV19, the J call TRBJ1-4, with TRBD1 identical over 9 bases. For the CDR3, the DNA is TGTGCCAGCGAGAGGACAGGGGAAACGAGAAAACTGTTTTTT. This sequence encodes CASERTGETRKLFF.